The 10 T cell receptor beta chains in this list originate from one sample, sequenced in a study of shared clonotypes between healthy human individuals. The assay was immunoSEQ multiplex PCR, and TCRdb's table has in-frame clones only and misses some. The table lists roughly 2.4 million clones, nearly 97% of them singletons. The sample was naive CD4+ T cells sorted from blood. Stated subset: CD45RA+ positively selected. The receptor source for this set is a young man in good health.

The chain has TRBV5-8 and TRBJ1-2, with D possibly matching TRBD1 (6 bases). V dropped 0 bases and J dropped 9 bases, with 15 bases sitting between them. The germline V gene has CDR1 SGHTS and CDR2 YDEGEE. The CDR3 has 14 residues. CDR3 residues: CASSLGETGSSYTF. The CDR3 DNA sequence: TGTGCCAGCAGCTTGGGCGAGACAGGCTCAAGCTACACCTTC.

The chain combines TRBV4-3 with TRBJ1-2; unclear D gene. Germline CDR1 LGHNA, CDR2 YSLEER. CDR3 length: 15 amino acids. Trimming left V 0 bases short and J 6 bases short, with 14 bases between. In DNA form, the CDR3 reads TGCGCCAGCAGCCAAGACCCTCGGAACTGGGATGGCTACACCTTC. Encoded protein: CASSQDPRNWDGYTF.

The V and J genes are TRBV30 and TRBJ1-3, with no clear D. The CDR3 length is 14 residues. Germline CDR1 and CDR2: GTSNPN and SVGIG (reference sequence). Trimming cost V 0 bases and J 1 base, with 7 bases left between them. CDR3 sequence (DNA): TGTGCCTGGAGTGTAAGGGATTCTGGAAACACCATATATTTT. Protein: CAWSVRDSGNTIYF.

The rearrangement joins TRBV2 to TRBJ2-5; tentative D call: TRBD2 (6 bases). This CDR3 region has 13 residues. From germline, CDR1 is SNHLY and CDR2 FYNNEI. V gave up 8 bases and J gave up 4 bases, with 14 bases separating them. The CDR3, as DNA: TGTGCCAGCGCGGAGGGATTAACAGAGACCCAGTACTTC. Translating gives CASAEGLTETQYF.

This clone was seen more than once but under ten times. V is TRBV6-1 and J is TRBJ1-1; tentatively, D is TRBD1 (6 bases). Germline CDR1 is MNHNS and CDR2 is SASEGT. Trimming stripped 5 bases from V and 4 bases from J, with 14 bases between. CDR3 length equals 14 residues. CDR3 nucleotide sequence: TGTGCCAGCAGTCCTCAGGCAGGGGTCACTGAAGCTTTCTTT. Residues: CASSPQAGVTEAFF.

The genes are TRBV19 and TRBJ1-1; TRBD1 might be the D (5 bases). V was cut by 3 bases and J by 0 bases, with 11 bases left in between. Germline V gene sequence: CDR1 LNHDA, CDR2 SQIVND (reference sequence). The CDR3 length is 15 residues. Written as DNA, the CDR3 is TGTGCCAGTAGTATGCAGGGCAACATGAACACTGAAGCTTTCTTT. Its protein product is CASSMQGNMNTEAFF.

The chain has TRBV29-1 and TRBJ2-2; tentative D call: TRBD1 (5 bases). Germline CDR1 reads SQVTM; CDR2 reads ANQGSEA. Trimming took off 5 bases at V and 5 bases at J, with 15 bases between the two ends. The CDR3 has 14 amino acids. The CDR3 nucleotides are TGCAGCGTTAGGCAGGGTGGTAAGACCGGGGAGCTGTTTTTT. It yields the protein CSVRQGGKTGELFF.

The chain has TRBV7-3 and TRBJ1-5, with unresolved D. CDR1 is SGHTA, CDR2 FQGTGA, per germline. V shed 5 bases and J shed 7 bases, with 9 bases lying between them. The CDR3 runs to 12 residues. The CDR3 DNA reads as TGTGCCAGCAGCCACCCAGGACAGCCCCAGCATTTT. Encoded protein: CASSHPGQPQHF.

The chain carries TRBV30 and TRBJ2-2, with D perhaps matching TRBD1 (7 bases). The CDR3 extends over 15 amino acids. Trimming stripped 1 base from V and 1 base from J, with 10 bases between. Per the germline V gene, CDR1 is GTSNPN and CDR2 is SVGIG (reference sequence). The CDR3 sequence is CAWSGGDRNTGELFF. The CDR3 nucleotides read TGTGCCTGGAGTGGGGGGGACAGGAACACCGGGGAGCTGTTTTTT.

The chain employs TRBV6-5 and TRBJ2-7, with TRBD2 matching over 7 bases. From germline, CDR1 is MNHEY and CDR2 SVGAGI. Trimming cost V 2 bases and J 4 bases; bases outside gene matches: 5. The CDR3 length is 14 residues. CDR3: CASSYHGGSYEQYF. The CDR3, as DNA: TGTGCCAGCAGTTACCATGGCGGGAGTTACGAGCAGTACTTC.